The 19 T cell receptor beta chains below were found in one sample sequenced in a study of STAT5B mutations in CD4+ large granular lymphocyte leukemia. Repertoires were generated with immunoSEQ multiplex PCR, while TCRdb's copy carries only in-frame clones and drops some. The repertoire holds roughly 32,000 clones, with approximately 79% as singletons. The sequenced sample consisted of CD4+ T cells from blood buffy coats. These receptors came from a human donor in good health.

The genes are TRBV18 and TRBJ2-5, with a possible D match to TRBD2 (6 bases). This CDR3 contains 13 residues. V dropped 5 bases and J dropped 5 bases, with 12 bases sitting between them. From germline, CDR1 is KGHSH and CDR2 LQKENI. The CDR3 nucleotides read TGTGCCAGCTCAGGGGGACTTGGGGAGACCCAGTACTTC. This translates into CASSGGLGETQYF.

The rearrangement uses TRBV4-1 and TRBJ2-2; D is perhaps TRBD1 (5 bases). The CDR3 is 17 amino acids. Germline CDR1 and CDR2: MGHRA and YSYEKL. V was trimmed by 0 bases and J by 0 bases, leaving 11 bases between them. The CDR3 nucleotides read TGCGCCAGCAGCCAAGATCTTGACAGTTCGAACACCGGGGAGCTGTTTTTT. Residues: CASSQDLDSSNTGELFF.

This clone has a single count. The chain carries TRBV7-2 and TRBJ2-3, with 9 nucleotides matching TRBD2. This CDR3 spans 17 amino acids. Germline V gene sequence: CDR1 SGHTA, CDR2 FQGNSA. The V segment lost 0 bases and the J segment 4 bases; nucleotides outside the gene matches: 8. The CDR3 DNA is TGTGCCAGCAGCTTAGCGTCTCGCGGGAGGGGCGCAGATACGCAGTATTTT. This codes for CASSLASRGRGADTQYF. The full variable domain, rest sourced from reference TRBV7-2 and TRBJ2-3, is GAGVSQSPSNKVTEKGKDVELRCDPISGHTALYWYRQSLGQGLEFLIYFQGNSAPDKSGLPSDRFSAERTGGSVSTLTIQRTQQEDSAVYLCASSLASRGRGADTQYFGPGTRLTVL.

The gene calls are TRBV10-3 and TRBJ2-7, with a weak D call TRBD1 (6 bases). Trimming took off 3 bases at V and 5 bases at J, with 23 bases between the two ends. The germline V gene encodes CDR1 ENHRY and CDR2 SYGVKD. The CDR3 has 17 residues. CDR3 sequence: CAISENQPGHPSHEQYF. The CDR3 DNA reads TGTGCCATCAGTGAAAATCAGCCGGGACATCCATCCCACGAGCAGTACTTC.

This clone came up once. The CDR3 DNA sequence: TGTGCCAGCAGTGCCCCGGGAGGGTTTGGCTACACCTTC. This translates into CASSAPGGFGYTF. This chain uses TRBV6-5 with TRBJ1-2; D is undetermined. Germline lookup yields CDR1 MNHEY and CDR2 SVGAGI. There are 13 residues in the CDR3. With 5 bases removed from V and 7 bases from J, the gap between germline ends came to 14 bases.

This clone was found a few times. The CDR3 region has the DNA TGTGCCAGCTCACCACCGCGGGGGGGAGCCGGGGAGCTGTTTTTT. This encodes CASSPPRGGAGELFF. The rearrangement uses TRBV18 and TRBJ2-2; 9 positions match TRBD2. This CDR3 has 15 residues. Germline V gene sequence: CDR1 KGHSH, CDR2 LQKENI. Trimming at V came to 0 bases and at J to 6 bases, leaving 2 bases not matched to a gene.

The rearrangement joins TRBV9 to TRBJ2-2, with D perhaps matching TRBD2 (5 bases). This CDR3 is 14 amino acids long. V was pared by 0 bases and J by 6 bases, with 9 bases between. Germline V gene sequence: CDR1 SGDLS, CDR2 YYNGEE. The CDR3 DNA is TGTGCCAGCAGCGTAGCTGGAGGTTCCGGGGAGCTGTTTTTT. Amino acid sequence: CASSVAGGSGELFF. The full variable domain, rest sourced from reference TRBV9 and TRBJ2-2, is DSGVTQTPKHLITATGQRVTLRCSPRSGDLSVYWYQQSLDQGLQFLIQYYNGEERAKGNILERFSAQQFPDLHSELNLSSLELGDSALYFCASSVAGGSGELFFGEGSRLTVL.

The rearrangement uses TRBV11-2 and TRBJ1-1; D remains ambiguous. With 3 bases removed from V and 0 bases from J, the gap between germline ends came to 5 bases. The CDR3 runs to 13 residues. Germline assignment: CDR1 SGHAT and CDR2 FQNNGV. The CDR3 region is CASSLRMNTEAFF. The CDR3 DNA reads TGTGCCAGCAGCTTGCGAATGAACACTGAAGCTTTCTTT.

This rearrangement joins TRBV11-3 to TRBJ2-1, with 9 bases aligning to TRBD2. Losses at the gene ends were 1 base for V and 12 bases for J; bases not matched to a gene: 10. This CDR3 has 15 residues. Germline V gene lookup returns CDR1 SGHNT and CDR2 YENEEA. In DNA, the CDR3 is TGTGCCAGCAGCTTAGGTGGGCGGGAGGGCGTTAGGCAGTTCTTC. It encodes CASSLGGREGVRQFF.

The V gene is TRBV19, the J gene TRBJ2-2; D is unclear. The CDR3 sequence is 15 residues long. Germline V CDR1 and CDR2: LNHDA, SQIVND (reference sequence). With 9 bases removed from V and 0 bases from J, the gap between germline ends came to 14 bases. CDR3 DNA: TGTGCCAGCCGTCTGACCGGACCGAACACCGGGGAGCTGTTTTTT. It codes for CASRLTGPNTGELFF.

The V call is TRBV15, the J call TRBJ2-1; 8 nucleotides align to TRBD2. The V gene's germline CDR1 is LNHNV and CDR2 YYDKDF (reference sequence). This CDR3 spans 17 amino acids. Germline trimming cut 0 bases from V and 5 bases from J; bases unmatched to any gene: 9. CDR3 sequence (DNA): TGTGCCACCAGCAGAGAGGCCTTCGGGAGGGCCCACAATGAGCAGTTCTTC. It translates to CATSREAFGRAHNEQFF.

The rearrangement uses TRBV11-2 and TRBJ2-5, with 9 bases matching TRBD2. Germline V gene data show CDR1 as SGHAT and CDR2 as FQNNGV. After removal of 1 base from V and 2 bases from J, the junction contained 5 bases not matched to a gene. The CDR3 consists of 16 residues. Here the CDR3 DNA reads TGTGCCAGCAGCTTAGGTCCAGCGGGGGGTCAAGAGACCCAGTACTTC. Amino acid sequence: CASSLGPAGGQETQYF.

V and J are TRBV14 and TRBJ1-2; no definite D call. CDR1 is SGHDN and CDR2 is FVKESK in the germline V gene. The CDR3 spans 15 residues. Trimming removed 3 bases at V and 4 bases at J, with 15 bases between. The CDR3 DNA is TGTGCCAGCAGCCATACCGGACCGGGAGGCTATGGCTACACCTTC. Protein: CASSHTGPGGYGYTF. The whole variable domain, filled in from reference TRBV14 and TRBJ1-2, reads EAGVTQFPSHSVIEKGQTVTLRCDPISGHDNLYWYRRVMGKEIKFLLHFVKESKQDESGMPNNRFLAERTGGTYSTLKVQPAELEDSGVYFCASSHTGPGGYGYTFGSGTRLTVV.

This clone was seen a few times. The chain recombines TRBV19 with TRBJ2-1, with 8 bases fitting TRBD1. The CDR3 covers 17 residues. Germline assignment: CDR1 LNHDA and CDR2 SQIVND (reference sequence). V lost 1 base and J lost 4; bases outside the gene matches: 9. The CDR3 nucleotides are TGTGCCAGTAGTATAGTTGCGAGGACAGGGTCGTACAATGAGCAGTTCTTC. Translated: CASSIVARTGSYNEQFF.

The chain joins TRBV11-3 to TRBJ2-5, with TRBD2 identical over 7 bases. The V gene end was trimmed by 3 bases and the J gene end by 5 bases; junction bases not matched to a gene: 9. This CDR3 has 15 residues. Looked up from germline, CDR1 is SGHNT and CDR2 is YENEEA. This CDR3 reads CASSFGPGGSETQYF. The CDR3, as DNA: TGTGCCAGCAGCTTCGGTCCCGGCGGGAGTGAGACCCAGTACTTC.

V gene TRBV5-1 combines with J gene TRBJ2-3, with 11 positions matching TRBD2. The CDR3 has 15 residues. From germline, CDR1 is SGHRS and CDR2 YFSETQ. J lost 5 bases, V lost 0 bases, and 2 bases had no gene match. CDR3 sequence (DNA): TGCGCCAGCAGCTTGGGTGGACTAGCGGGAGATACGCAGTATTTT. The encoded protein is CASSLGGLAGDTQYF.

The chain joins TRBV29-1 to TRBJ2-5; TRBD1 matches 11 bases. V gave up 7 bases and J gave up 4 bases; unmatched junction bases: 8. The CDR3 totals 14 residues. The germline V gene has CDR1 SQVTM and CDR2 ANQGSEA. The CDR3 loop is CSAPDRGPRETQYF. The DNA of the CDR3 is TGCAGCGCCCCGGACAGGGGGCCTAGAGAGACCCAGTACTTC.

V usage is TRBV7-8 and J usage is TRBJ1-6; D remains ambiguous. Germline V gives CDR1 SGHVS, CDR2 FQNEAQ. V lost 1 base, J lost 7 bases, and 5 bases lay in between. The CDR3 consists of 13 residues. CDR3 residues: CASSLESNSPLHF. CDR3 DNA sequence: TGTGCCAGCAGCTTAGAGTCCAATTCACCCCTCCACTTT.

This clone is a singleton in its sample. V gene TRBV2 combines with J gene TRBJ2-7; D unclear. Germline V lookup: CDR1 SNHLY, CDR2 FYNNEI. The CDR3 totals 14 residues. The V end was cut by 4 bases, the J end by 2 bases, with 12 bases between. CDR3 amino acids: CASSGVLLAYEQYF. As DNA, the CDR3 is TGTGCCAGCAGTGGTGTCCTGCTGGCCTACGAGCAGTACTTC.